This T cell receptor beta chain was sequenced in a study of blood T cells in healthy people across ages. Then a second PCR, running roughly 7 to 11 cycles, was carried out with a sample-barcoded 5' primer and a J-beta primer mix. Every sample gave at least 2.5 million paired-end reads containing CDR3. TCRdb reprocessed the 5' RACE reads with MiXCR, giving one entry per CDR3 protein. Among around 1,900,000 distinct CDR3 sequences listed, about two fifths were seen once. Study-level findings and limits: Age showed a roughly linear inverse relationship with TCR beta diversity per million T cells. Donor CMV infection status was unknown, possibly confounding age-related changes in expanded clonotypes.

This clonotype turned up a few times. What it recognizes is unknown. This CDR3 contains 16 residues. V lost 3 bases, J lost 8 bases, and 12 bases stayed unmatched. Germline V gene lookup returns CDR1 SGHVS and CDR2 FQNEAQ. The J gene is TRBJ1-2, the V gene TRBV7-8, with 10 nucleotides matching TRBD1. The sequenced sample was blood. The TCR was taken from a human donor in good health. Here the CDR3 DNA reads TGTGCCAGCAGCTTCCCCCCGGGACAGGGGTTCAACGGCTACACCTTC. Translation: CASSFPPGQGFNGYTF.